The TCR beta chain under discussion was sequenced for a study of cytomegalovirus exposure and HLA in healthy donors. Overall study context: Of the donors genotyped, about 390 in all, about 76% fell in the Caucasian-associated ancestry cluster.

A word on this clone: Its target is unknown.

Study outcomes and limitations: A classifier reportedly called cytomegalovirus status with high sensitivity and specificity. Later on, analysis showed that most CMV-associated TCR beta chains appeared to be HLA-restricted.

Germline V CDR1 and CDR2: MDHEN, SYDVKM. Trimming stripped 6 bases from V and 4 bases from J, with 8 bases between. This CDR3 has 12 residues. Use of 60 Vbeta and 13 Jbeta primers characterized the PCR. In the original workflow: In a later analysis, some 80 million unique TCR beta chains included roughly 11 million shared by two or more donors. Clones were read by immunoSEQ multiplex PCR, and TCRdb kept only the in-frame ones, dropping some. V and J calls and clone size come straight from that table; D and trimming were deduced from the DNA. The sample lists some 150,000 clones, about 81% occurring once.

The source of this sequence is a man aged 25 to 40 in good health and CMV-seronegative. The sample comprised PBMCs. The rearrangement joins TRBV28 to TRBJ2-3; D is unclear. The CDR3 DNA reads as TGTGCCAGCAGGGCTCAGGCAGATACGCAGTATTTT. Amino acids: CASRAQADTQYF. The variable domain in full, with the rest retrieved from reference TRBV28 and TRBJ2-3, is DVKVTQSSRYLVKRTGEKVFLECVQDMDHENMFWYRQDPGLGLRLIYFSYDVKMKEKGDIPEGYSVSREKKERFSLILESASTNQTSMYLCASRAQADTQYFGPGTRLTVL.